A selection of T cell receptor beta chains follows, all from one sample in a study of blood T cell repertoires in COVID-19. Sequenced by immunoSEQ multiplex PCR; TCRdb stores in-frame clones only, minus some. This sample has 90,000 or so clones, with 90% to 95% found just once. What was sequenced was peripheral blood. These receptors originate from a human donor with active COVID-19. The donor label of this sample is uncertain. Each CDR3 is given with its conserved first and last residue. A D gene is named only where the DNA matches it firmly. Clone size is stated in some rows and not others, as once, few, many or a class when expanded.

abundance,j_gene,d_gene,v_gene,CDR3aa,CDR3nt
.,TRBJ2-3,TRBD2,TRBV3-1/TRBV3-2,CASSQGSGGHTDTQYF,TGTGCCAGCAGCCAAGGAAGCGGGGGGCACACAGATACGCAGTATTTT
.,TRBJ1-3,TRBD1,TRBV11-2,CASNLGTGDSGNTIYF,TGTGCCAGCAACCTAGGGACAGGCGACTCTGGAAACACCATATATTTT
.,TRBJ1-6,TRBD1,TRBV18,CASSLDREGIGPLHF,TGTGCCAGCTCACTGGACAGGGAGGGGATAGGACCCCTCCACTTT
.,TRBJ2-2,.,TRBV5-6,CASSLWRARNTGELFF,TGTGCCAGCAGCTTGTGGAGGGCTCGGAACACCGGGGAGCTGTTTTTT
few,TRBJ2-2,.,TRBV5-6,CASSLAVGELFF,TGTGCCAGCAGCTTGGCGGTCGGGGAGCTGTTTTTT
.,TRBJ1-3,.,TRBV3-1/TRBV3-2,CASSQGNRCSGNTIYF,TGTGCCAGCAGCCAAGGGAACAGGTGCTCTGGAAACACCATATATTTT
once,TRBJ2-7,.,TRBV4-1,CASSQGRGSYEQYF,TGCGCCAGCAGCCAGGGAAGGGGGAGCTACGAGCAGTACTTC
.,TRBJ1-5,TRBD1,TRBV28,CASHKPLEGAYQPQHF,TGTGCCAGCCATAAACCTCTCGAGGGGGCGTATCAGCCCCAGCATTTT
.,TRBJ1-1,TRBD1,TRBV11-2,CASSSDRGTEAFF,TGTGCCAGCAGCTCCGACAGGGGCACTGAAGCTTTCTTT
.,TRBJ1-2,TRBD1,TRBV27,CASSLGGRGNFNYGYTF,TGTGCCAGCAGTTTAGGCGGCAGGGGGAATTTTAACTATGGCTACACCTTC
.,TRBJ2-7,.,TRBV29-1,CSAQGAGKFIYEQYF,TGCAGCGCCCAAGGGGCAGGGAAATTTATTTACGAGCAGTACTTC
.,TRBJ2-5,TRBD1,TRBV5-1,CASSYPPTGEETQYF,TGCGCCAGCAGCTACCCACCGACAGGGGAAGAGACCCAGTACTTC
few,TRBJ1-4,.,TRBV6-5,CASSKTGASTEKLFF,TGTGCCAGCAGCAAGACAGGTGCCTCTACTGAAAAACTGTTTTTT
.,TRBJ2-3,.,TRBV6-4,CASSDTGTDTQYF,TGTGCCAGCAGTGACACAGGCACAGATACGCAGTATTTT
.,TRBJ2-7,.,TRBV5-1,CASSLGLDSAISYEQYF,TGCGCCAGCAGCCTGGGATTGGACAGCGCAATTTCCTACGAGCAGTACTTC
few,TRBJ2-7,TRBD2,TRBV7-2,CASSWTSGGSLSYEQYF,TGTGCCAGCAGCTGGACTAGCGGGGGTTCCCTCTCCTACGAGCAGTACTTC
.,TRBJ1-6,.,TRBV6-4,CASSDREGSPLHF,TGTGCCAGCAGTGACAGGGAGGGTTCACCCCTCCACTTT
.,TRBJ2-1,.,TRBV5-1,CASSRLEGNNEQFF,TGCGCCAGCAGCCGCCTAGAGGGCAACAATGAGCAGTTCTTC
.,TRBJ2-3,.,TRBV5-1,CASSTGGGGADTQYF,TGCGCCAGCAGCACCGGAGGCGGGGGCGCAGATACGCAGTATTTT
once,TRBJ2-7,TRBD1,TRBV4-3,CASSQDRGQGTYEQYF,TGCGCCAGCAGCCAAGATCGGGGACAGGGAACCTACGAGCAGTACTTC
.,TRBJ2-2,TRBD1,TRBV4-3,CASSQVGQGYTGELFF,TGCGCCAGCAGCCAAGTTGGACAGGGCTACACCGGGGAGCTGTTTTTT
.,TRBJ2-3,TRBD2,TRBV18,CASSTPDGRGGTDTQYF,TGTGCCAGCTCGACTCCGGATGGGCGGGGGGGCACAGATACGCAGTATTTT
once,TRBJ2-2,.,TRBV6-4,CASSDSGGVPGELFF,TGTGCCAGCAGTGACTCAGGCGGGGTCCCCGGGGAGCTGTTTTTT
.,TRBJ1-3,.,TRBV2,CASSVESLGNTIYF,TGTGCCAGCAGTGTCGAGTCGTTAGGAAACACCATATATTTT
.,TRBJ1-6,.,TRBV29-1,CSARQGWNSPLHF,TGCAGCGCCCGCCAGGGCTGGAATTCACCCCTCCACTTT
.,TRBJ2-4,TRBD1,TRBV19,CASSIGQGARFNQYF,TGTGCCAGTAGTATAGGCCAGGGGGCGAGGTTTAATCAGTACTTC
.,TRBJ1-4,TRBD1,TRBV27,CAGEQGLRGRNEKLFF,TGTGCCGGGGAACAGGGGCTTAGGGGTAGGAATGAAAAACTGTTTTTT
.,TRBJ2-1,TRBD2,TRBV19,CASSIDNAGGYNEQFF,TGTGCCAGTAGTATAGATAACGCGGGGGGCTACAATGAGCAGTTCTTC
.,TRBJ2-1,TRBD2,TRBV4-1,CASSLAGAQRVQFF,TGCGCCAGCAGCCTAGCGGGGGCCCAGCGGGTGCAGTTCTTC
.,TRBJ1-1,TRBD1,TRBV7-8,CASSLERTGAVTEAFF,TGTGCCAGCAGCTTAGAAAGGACAGGGGCGGTCACTGAAGCTTTCTTT
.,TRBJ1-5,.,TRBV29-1,CSDATGRGAHQPQHF,TGCAGCGACGCTACAGGGAGGGGGGCGCATCAGCCCCAGCATTTT
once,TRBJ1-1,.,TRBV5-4,CASSLSEQPYTEAFF,TGTGCCAGCAGCTTAAGTGAACAGCCATACACTGAAGCTTTCTTT
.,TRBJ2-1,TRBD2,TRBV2,CASRHGGETYNEQFF,TGTGCCAGCAGACACGGGGGGGAAACCTACAATGAGCAGTTCTTC
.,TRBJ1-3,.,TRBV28,CASSLSRGAGNTIYF,TGTGCCAGCAGCCTCTCGCGGGGTGCTGGAAACACCATATATTTT
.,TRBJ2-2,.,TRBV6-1,CASSEHETADTGELFF,TGTGCCAGCAGTGAACATGAGACTGCCGACACCGGGGAGCTGTTTTTT
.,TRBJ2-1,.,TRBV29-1,CSVDPGVTEQFF,TGCAGCGTTGACCCCGGGGTCACTGAGCAGTTCTTC